The clone carrying this TCR beta chain was detected once. The entry originates in a study of T cell changes during pregnancy in multiple sclerosis. This CDR3 has 16 residues. From germline, CDR1 is LNHNV and CDR2 YYDKDF (reference sequence). V shed 0 bases and J shed 4 bases, with 15 bases lying between them. Produced via immunoSEQ multiplex PCR; TCRdb's table is partial and in-frame only. This sample carries approximately 100,000 clones, approximately 94% of them seen once, and the ten largest clones take approximately 2.2%. This chain joins TRBV15 and TRBJ1-1; a weak D match, TRBD1 (5 bases). This TCR came from a female donor with multiple sclerosis, enrolled in a pregnancy study. The sample consisted of peripheral blood, taken in the third trimester of pregnancy. The CDR3 DNA reads TGTGCCACCAGCAGAGATCACGGGGGATCGGGCACTGAAGCTTTCTTT. Translating it yields CATSRDHGGSGTEAFF.